This record concerns one T cell receptor beta chain sequence. These data come from a study of blood T cell repertoires in COVID-19. The CDR3 loop spans 14 amino acids. CDR1 and CDR2 (germline): PRHDT, FYEKMQ (reference sequence). The V and J ends lost 4 bases and 4 bases, in that order; junction bases with no gene match: 7. Assay used: immunoSEQ multiplex PCR; TCRdb lists only in-frame clones, some missing. The table includes about 140,000 clones, more than 75% detected once. This sequence was found in a man in his sixties who had recovered from COVID-19. The rearrangement joins TRBV13 to TRBJ2-7; 7 bases agree with TRBD1. The sequenced sample consisted of PBMCs or T cells enriched from blood (not recorded which). CDR3 in DNA: TGTGCCAGCAGCTCTATCCGGGACAGATACGAGCAGTACTTC. Its translation: CASSSIRDRYEQYF.